Each of the 27 T cell receptor beta chains below was sequenced from the same sample in a study of cytomegalovirus exposure and HLA in healthy donors. Only in-frame clones appear in the TCRdb table, and some are missing; sequencing was by immunoSEQ multiplex PCR. The data show around 99,000 clones, with 88% seen just once and roughly 2.2% held by the top ten. Specimen: PBMCs. These receptors were obtained from a woman under 30 in good health and CMV-seronegative.

The genes are TRBV18 and TRBJ2-7; tentative D call: TRBD2 (5 bases). Trimming left V 1 base short and J 5 bases short, with 9 bases between. Germline values: CDR1 KGHSH, CDR2 LQKENI. This CDR3 is 13 amino acids long. CDR3 coding DNA: TGTGCCAGCTCACCACTACCCGGGGACGAGCAGTACTTC. Translated, it gives CASSPLPGDEQYF.

The genes are TRBV18 and TRBJ2-7; TRBD1 aligns across 7 bases. The CDR3 runs 14 residues. Per germline, CDR1 KGHSH and CDR2 LQKENI. With 1 base clipped from V and 2 bases from J, the junction kept 2 bases outside the gene matches. CDR3 region: CASSPQGATYEQYF. The DNA of the CDR3 is TGTGCCAGCTCACCACAGGGGGCTACCTACGAGCAGTACTTC.

The chain recombines TRBV28 with TRBJ1-2, with TRBD1 matching over 9 bases. This CDR3 is built from 14 residues. Per germline, CDR1 MDHEN and CDR2 SYDVKM. J was trimmed by 2 bases and V by 6 bases; bases with no gene match: 4. This chain's CDR3 is CASSTGGLNYGYTF. The CDR3 bases are TGTGCCAGCAGCACAGGGGGCCTAAACTATGGCTACACCTTC.

Worth noting for this clone: In the same sample, other DNA sequences code for this CDR3. The V gene is TRBV5-1, the J gene TRBJ2-7, with a tentative D call TRBD1 (5 bases). CDR1 and CDR2 (germline): SGHRS, YFSETQ. The germline V and J ends were trimmed by 1 base and 4 bases, with 6 bases remaining between them. This CDR3 comprises 12 residues. CDR3 loop: CASSLRGYEQYF. In DNA, the CDR3 is TGCGCCAGCAGCTTGAGGGGTTACGAGCAGTACTTC.

This clone was detected only a few times. V and J are TRBV4-1 and TRBJ1-2, with TRBD1 matching over 7 bases. The germline CDR1 and CDR2 sequences are MGHRA and YSYEKL. The CDR3 extends over 13 amino acids. The V segment lost 3 bases and the J segment 6 bases; nucleotides outside the gene matches: 4. The CDR3 DNA reads as TGCGCCAGCAGCCAGTTGACAGGGAATGGCTACACCTTC. Translating gives CASSQLTGNGYTF.

The V call is TRBV19, the J call TRBJ1-3; a weak D match, TRBD1 (5 bases). The CDR3 loop spans 17 amino acids. V lost 7 bases and J lost 7, with 26 bases in between. Germline loops: CDR1 LNHDA, CDR2 SQIVND (reference sequence). The CDR3 here is CASIPHSDNALGNTIYF. For the CDR3, the DNA is TGTGCCAGTATTCCTCACTCGGACAACGCCTTGGGGAACACCATATATTTT.

The chain couples TRBV6-5 to TRBJ1-1; weak D call: TRBD1 (6 bases). This CDR3 comprises 12 residues. Germline V gene lookup returns CDR1 MNHEY and CDR2 SVGAGI. Trimming removed 6 bases at V and 3 bases at J, with 8 bases between. The CDR3 DNA reads TGTGCCAGCAGCGCAGGGGACACTGAAGCTTTCTTT. It codes for CASSAGDTEAFF.

The chain links TRBV5-1 to TRBJ2-5; 9 nucleotides agree with TRBD2. Germline trimming cut 0 bases from V and 5 bases from J; bases unmatched to any gene: 5. This CDR3 is 15 amino acids long. Per the germline V gene, CDR1 is SGHRS and CDR2 is YFSETQ. The CDR3 nucleotides are TGCGCCAGCAGCTTGGAGATAGCGGGGGCGGAGACCCAGTACTTC. Protein sequence: CASSLEIAGAETQYF.

The V and J genes are TRBV6-1 and TRBJ2-7, with 8 positions matching TRBD2. CDR3 length: 14 amino acids. The germline V gene has CDR1 MNHNS and CDR2 SASEGT. Germline trimming cut 7 bases from V and 0 bases from J; bases unmatched to any gene: 5. CDR3 amino acids: CASKPGLGSYEQYF. The CDR3, as DNA: TGTGCCAGCAAACCGGGACTAGGCTCCTACGAGCAGTACTTC.

The chain is built from TRBV27 and TRBJ2-3; TRBD2 aligns across 7 bases. Trimming removed 6 bases from V and 4 bases from J; junction bases left unmatched: 13. CDR3 size: 16 residues. Germline-derived CDR1 and CDR2 are MNHEY and SMNVEV (reference sequence). In DNA, the CDR3 is TGTGCCAGCAGCCCGGAAGCGGGATTTCTCCCAGATACGCAGTATTTT. This translates into CASSPEAGFLPDTQYF.

The chain carries TRBV7-2 and TRBJ2-3; D might be TRBD1 (5 bases). This CDR3 is 15 amino acids long. V was cut by 4 bases and J by 5 bases, with 16 bases left in between. Germline CDR1 SGHTA, CDR2 FQGNSA. This chain's CDR3 is CASSSRRGAKDTQYF. CDR3 DNA: TGTGCCAGCAGCTCCCGCCGTGGGGCTAAAGATACGCAGTATTTT.

The gene calls are TRBV4-3 and TRBJ2-3; D ambiguous. This CDR3 has 15 residues. Germline V gene data show CDR1 as LGHNA and CDR2 as YSLEER. V was pared by 1 base and J by 3 bases, with 11 bases between. CDR3 loop: CASSQGQVFTDTQYF. The DNA of the CDR3 is TGCGCCAGCAGCCAAGGTCAGGTTTTTACAGATACGCAGTATTTT.

The V gene is TRBV6-5, the J gene TRBJ1-2; D is uncertain. CDR1 and CDR2 from the germline V gene are MNHEY and SVGAGI. V lost 10 bases, J lost 5 bases, and 11 bases lay in between. The CDR3 length is 11 residues. The CDR3 protein is CATSRLYGYTF. In nucleotides, the CDR3 is TGTGCCACATCCAGGCTTTATGGCTACACCTTC.

The chain combines TRBV11-1 with TRBJ1-2, with 7 bases lining up with TRBD1. CDR1 is SGHAT, CDR2 FQDESV, per germline (reference sequence). There are 13 residues in the CDR3. V dropped 5 bases and J dropped 7; count of bases not matched to a gene: 7. The CDR3 region has the DNA TGTGCCAGCAGCGGGGGAGACAGGGTTGGCTACACCTTC. Amino acid sequence: CASSGGDRVGYTF.

The chain has TRBV7-3 and TRBJ2-5; possibly TRBD1 for D (6 bases). The CDR3 runs to 17 residues. Per the germline V gene, CDR1 is SGHTA and CDR2 is FQGTGA. Trimming cost V 1 base and J 2 bases, with 17 bases left between them. The CDR3, as DNA: TGTGCCAGCAGCTTAAATGGAGGCAGGGGAAGGCAAGAGACCCAGTACTTC. It is translated as CASSLNGGRGRQETQYF.

The chain couples TRBV7-6 to TRBJ1-1; TRBD1 matches at 8 bases. Trimming removed 4 bases from V and 0 bases from J; junction bases left unmatched: 4. The CDR3 totals 15 residues. Germline V gives CDR1 SGHVS, CDR2 FNYEAQ. CDR3 nucleotide sequence: TGTGCCAGCAGCTCCCAGGGGGCCATGAACACTGAAGCTTTCTTT. Protein product: CASSSQGAMNTEAFF.

The chain links TRBV12-2 to TRBJ2-1; the table's D call, TRBD2, was not checked against the DNA. TRBV12-2 is designated a pseudogene. The CDR3 covers 18 residues. The CDR3 region has the DNA TGTGCAAGTCGCCAAAACCCCGGGACTAGCGGGGGGTACAATGAGCAGTTCTTC. Protein sequence: CASRQNPGTSGGYNEQFF.

The V gene is TRBV25-1, the J gene TRBJ2-1; TRBD2 aligns across 10 bases. V trimming: 6 bases; J trimming: 4 bases; junction bases outside the gene matches: 3. Germline assignment: CDR1 MGHDK and CDR2 SYGVNS. CDR3 length equals 14 residues. Here the CDR3 DNA reads TGTGCCAGCAGAGCTAGCGGGGGATACAATGAGCAGTTCTTC. Encoded protein: CASRASGGYNEQFF.

This rearrangement joins TRBV11-2 to TRBJ1-1, with a possible D match to TRBD1 (6 bases). CDR1 and CDR2 (germline): SGHAT, FQNNGV. CDR3 size: 15 residues. V was shortened by 5 bases and J by 3 bases, with 16 bases between the two germline ends. The CDR3 DNA reads TGTGCCAGCAGCGCCCACTCAGGGGCAGACACTGAAGCTTTCTTT. Protein: CASSAHSGADTEAFF.

The CDR3 spells CASSLEEISYNEQFF. Written as DNA, the CDR3 is TGTGCCAGCAGCTTAGAAGAGATCTCCTACAATGAGCAGTTCTTC. The chain couples TRBV11-2 to TRBJ2-1, with unresolved D. Germline lookup yields CDR1 SGHAT and CDR2 FQNNGV. The germline V and J ends were trimmed by 0 bases and 0 bases, with 6 bases remaining between them. CDR3 size: 15 residues.

J is TRBJ2-7 and V is TRBV18; 10 bases fit TRBD2. V lost 4 bases and J lost 4; bases outside the gene matches: 10. CDR3 size: 16 residues. CDR1 KGHSH and CDR2 LQKENI come from the germline V gene. The DNA for the CDR3 is TGTGCCAGCTCACAGTTAGCGGGAGGATCGGGGTACGAGCAGTACTTC. Its translation: CASSQLAGGSGYEQYF.

This clone was seen only once. The chain links TRBV18 to TRBJ1-1; possible D gene TRBD1, 6 bases. Germline V lookup: CDR1 KGHSH, CDR2 LQKENI. V lost 3 bases and J 1 base, leaving 12 bases between the germline ends. The CDR3 length is 15 residues. CDR3 sequence reads: CASSPGQPTNTEAFF. The CDR3 DNA reads as TGTGCCAGCTCACCTGGACAGCCGACGAACACTGAAGCTTTCTTT.

The chain has TRBV2 and TRBJ2-4, with a tentative D call TRBD1 (6 bases). The CDR3 extends over 13 amino acids. Germline loops: CDR1 SNHLY, CDR2 FYNNEI. V was pared by 6 bases and J by 2 bases, with 8 bases between. The CDR3 nucleotides are TGTGCCAGCAGGACAGGTTCCAAAAACATTCAGTACTTC. Translation: CASRTGSKNIQYF.

The gene calls are TRBV2 and TRBJ2-7, with TRBD1 as a possible D gene (6 bases). The CDR3 loop spans 11 amino acids. CDR1 and CDR2 (germline): SNHLY, FYNNEI. The ends were cut back, 9 bases at V and 7 bases at J, with 13 bases in the middle. The CDR3 DNA follows: TGTGCCAGAATCGACAGGACAGAGCAGTACTTC. Its translation is CARIDRTEQYF.

CDR3 protein: CASAPGQGAYGYTF. CDR3 DNA: TGTGCCAGCGCGCCCGGACAGGGGGCCTATGGCTACACCTTC. This rearrangement joins TRBV28 to TRBJ1-2; TRBD1 aligns across 11 bases. CDR1 is MDHEN and CDR2 is SYDVKM in the germline V gene. CDR3 size: 14 residues. The junction had 6 bases not matched to a gene; V was cut back by 8 bases and J by 4 bases.

The chain has TRBV7-9 and TRBJ2-2, with D hard to call. Germline V gene data show CDR1 as SEHNR and CDR2 as FQNEAQ (reference sequence). V lost 5 bases and J lost 1, with 8 bases in between. The CDR3 contains 14 residues. CDR3: CASSQSGNTGELFF. CDR3 in DNA: TGTGCCAGCAGCCAATCAGGGAACACCGGGGAGCTGTTTTTT.

V usage is TRBV6-5 and J usage is TRBJ2-4; D perhaps matches TRBD1 (6 bases). The CDR3 is made up of 13 amino acids. Trimming removed 6 bases from V and 8 bases from J, with 14 bases in between. CDR1 and CDR2 (germline): MNHEY, SVGAGI. In DNA, the CDR3 is TGTGCCAGCAGCCCCACAGGGAGTTACATTCAGTACTTC. Translating gives CASSPTGSYIQYF.